This T cell receptor (beta chain) was profiled in a study of T-cell memory formation after mild COVID-19. TCRdb re-called the 5' RACE reads through MiXCR, storing one row per CDR3 protein. The data contain over 350,000 distinct CDR3 sequences, about 17% of them singletons. This clonotype has at least ten counts. Germline CDR1 and CDR2: DFQATT and SNEGSKA (reference sequence). V lost 1 base, J lost 0 bases, and 1 base lay in between. The CDR3 extends over 13 amino acids. The chain joins TRBV20-1 to TRBJ2-6; no firm D call. Sequenced input: PBMCs or a T cell subset sorted from them (not recorded which). The sequence came from a man between 18 and 35 years old who had mild COVID-19 (a few samples of this study predate the infection). Cell type and time point are not known. The CDR3 here is CSARVSGANVLTF. The CDR3 DNA is TGCAGTGCTAGAGTCTCTGGGGCCAACGTCCTGACTTTC.